Listed below are T cell receptor beta chains from one sample, sequenced in a study of blood T cell repertoires in COVID-19. Profiling relied on immunoSEQ multiplex PCR, and the TCRdb table lists in-frame clones only, not all of them. This table holds hundreds of thousands of clones, 80% to 90% found once. Sequencing input: peripheral blood. These receptors all come from a woman aged 40 to 50 who had recovered from COVID-19. Both conserved end residues are part of each CDR3. A D gene is named only where the DNA matches it firmly. The listing skips clone size in some rows; elsewhere it reads once, few, many or a size class.

V	D	J	size	CDR3	DNA
TRBV19	TRBD2	TRBJ2-1	.	CASSVRTSGGRNEQFF	TGTGCCAGTAGTGTCCGGACTAGCGGGGGGCGCAATGAGCAGTTCTTC
TRBV7-7	.	TRBJ2-7	.	CASSLEATPYEQYF	TGTGCCAGCAGCTTAGAAGCAACTCCCTACGAGCAGTACTTC
TRBV11-3	.	TRBJ2-7	.	CASSLGVGQQDEQYF	TGTGCCAGCAGCTTAGGCGTAGGCCAGCAGGACGAGCAGTACTTC
TRBV24-1	.	TRBJ2-1	.	CATSEARANEQFF	TGTGCCACCAGTGAGGCTAGAGCCAATGAGCAGTTCTTC
TRBV3-1/TRBV3-2	.	TRBJ1-1	.	CASSRQNTEAFF	TGTGCCAGCAGCCGACAGAACACTGAAGCTTTCTTT
TRBV27	.	TRBJ1-1	.	CASSLISGQNTEAFF	TGTGCCAGCAGTTTAATTTCGGGACAGAACACTGAAGCTTTCTTT
TRBV7-9	.	TRBJ2-7	.	CASSLAGGGYEQYF	TGTGCCAGCAGCTTAGCTGGGGGCGGCTACGAGCAGTACTTC
TRBV7-2	.	TRBJ1-2	once	CASSIPGIPGYTF	TGTGCCAGCAGCATCCCAGGGATCCCTGGCTACACCTTC
TRBV10-3	.	TRBJ2-6	.	CAIRTAREGANVLTF	TGTGCCATCAGGACCGCCAGGGAAGGGGCCAACGTCCTGACTTTC
TRBV7-8	.	TRBJ2-1	once	CASSLRPLANEQFF	TGTGCCAGCAGCTTGAGACCCCTAGCGAATGAGCAGTTCTTC
TRBV5-1	TRBD2	TRBJ2-1	.	CASSSRASGVRNNEQFF	TGCGCCAGCAGCTCCCGGGCTAGCGGGGTCCGAAATAATGAGCAGTTCTTC
TRBV7-9	.	TRBJ1-2	.	CASSLGGELVGYTF	TGTGCCAGCAGCTTAGGGGGGGAACTGGTGGGCTACACCTTC
TRBV3-1/TRBV3-2	TRBD1	TRBJ1-6	.	CATSGGSSYNSPLHF	TGTGCCACCTCAGGGGGAAGCTCCTATAATTCACCCCTCCACTTT
TRBV27	TRBD1	TRBJ1-1	.	CASSLAHRGTLNTEAFF	TGTGCCAGCAGTTTAGCGCACAGGGGTACCCTTAACACTGAAGCTTTCTTT
TRBV12-3/TRBV12-4	.	TRBJ2-3	once	CASSVTGYTQYF	TGTGCCAGCAGTGTGACAGGATATACGCAGTATTTT
TRBV7-2	.	TRBJ1-1	.	CASSPLDRLNTEAFF	TGTGCCAGCAGCCCGTTGGACAGACTGAACACTGAAGCTTTCTTT
TRBV19	.	TRBJ2-5	.	CASRRGQQETQYF	TGTGCCAGTAGGCGGGGACAGCAAGAGACCCAGTACTTC
TRBV2	TRBD1	TRBJ1-2	.	CASTSTGRYGYTF	TGTGCCAGCACCTCGACAGGGAGGTATGGCTACACCTTC
TRBV6-5	.	TRBJ2-7	.	CASSLAGGSAYEQYF	TGTGCCAGCAGCCTGGCAGGGGGGTCGGCCTACGAGCAGTACTTC
TRBV30	.	TRBJ2-7	.	CAWSAGNYEQYF	TGTGCCTGGTCAGCAGGGAACTACGAGCAGTACTTC
TRBV19	TRBD1	TRBJ2-1	.	CASSYDRAIYNEQFF	TGTGCCAGTAGTTACGACAGGGCCATCTACAATGAGCAGTTCTTC
TRBV2	.	TRBJ1-2	.	CASSESLLAANYGYTF	TGTGCCAGCAGTGAAAGTTTGTTGGCAGCTAACTATGGCTACACCTTC
TRBV25-1	TRBD1	TRBJ2-3	.	CASSPGQVTDTQYF	TGTGCCAGCAGTCCGGGACAGGTCACAGATACGCAGTATTTT
TRBV20-1	.	TRBJ2-7	once	CSAFTPPEQYF	TGCAGTGCCTTTACACCACCCGAGCAGTACTTC
TRBV27	TRBD1	TRBJ2-7	.	CASRETGFAYEQYF	TGTGCCAGCAGGGAGACAGGGTTTGCCTACGAGCAGTACTTC
TRBV7-2	.	TRBJ2-6	.	CASSLAGGGASGANVLTF	TGTGCCAGCAGCTTAGCTGGTGGGGGGGCCTCTGGGGCCAACGTCCTGACTTTC
TRBV6-2/TRBV6-3	TRBD1	TRBJ2-3	.	CASSSWTGEGDTQYF	TGTGCCAGCAGTAGCTGGACAGGGGAGGGGGATACGCAGTATTTT
TRBV9	TRBD1	TRBJ1-1	.	CASSDNRGRGGEAFF	TGTGCCAGCAGCGACAACAGGGGGCGAGGGGGTGAAGCTTTCTTT
TRBV10-2	TRBD1	TRBJ1-1	.	CASLRDSNKVEAFF	TGCGCCAGCCTACGGGACAGTAACAAGGTTGAAGCTTTCTTT
TRBV9	.	TRBJ2-3	.	CASSVGTSDTQYF	TGTGCCAGCAGCGTCGGGACTTCAGATACGCAGTATTTT
TRBV18	.	TRBJ1-2	.	CASSPQGNYGYTF	TGTGCCAGCTCTCCGCAGGGGAACTATGGCTACACCTTC
TRBV2	.	TRBJ1-2	.	CASIGRALYGYTF	TGTGCCAGCATTGGGAGGGCACTCTATGGCTACACCTTC
TRBV5-1	.	TRBJ2-4	once	CASSLEWSGDLLSGGDIQYF	TGCGCCAGCAGCTTGGAATGGTCAGGGGACCTATTATCTGGGGGGGACATTCAGTACTTC
TRBV11-2	TRBD2	TRBJ2-1	.	CASSPAGVYNEQFF	TGTGCCAGCAGCCCCGCGGGGGTTTACAATGAGCAGTTCTTC
TRBV7-2	.	TRBJ1-1	.	CASSLVFGSRVQNTEAFF	TGTGCCAGCAGCTTAGTGTTCGGCAGCCGGGTACAGAACACTGAAGCTTTCTTT
TRBV5-1	.	TRBJ1-2	few	CASSFFGGEGYTF	TGCGCCAGCAGCTTCTTTGGGGGCGAAGGCTACACCTTC
TRBV5-8	.	TRBJ1-4	once	CASSPGTTNEKLFF	TGTGCCAGCAGCCCGGGAACAACTAATGAAAAACTGTTTTTT
TRBV30	TRBD1	TRBJ2-7	.	CAWSPGQGAMGYEQYF	TGTGCCTGGAGCCCGGGACAGGGGGCGATGGGCTACGAGCAGTACTTC
TRBV27	.	TRBJ2-7	few	CASSSKVPGLVREQYF	TGTGCCAGCAGTTCGAAGGTACCGGGACTCGTTCGCGAGCAGTACTTC
TRBV5-1	TRBD2	TRBJ2-7	.	CASSRPLERGSSYEQYF	TGCGCCAGCAGCCGTCCGCTGGAGCGGGGGAGCTCCTACGAGCAGTACTTC
TRBV1	.	TRBJ1-2	.	CTSSAGVWGDGYTF	TGCACCAGCAGTGCGGGAGTGTGGGGTGATGGCTACACCTTC
TRBV5-4	.	TRBJ1-6	once	CASSQGAGRESPLHF	TGTGCCAGCAGCCAAGGGGCAGGGCGGGAATCACCCCTCCACTTT
TRBV6-5	TRBD1	TRBJ1-1	.	CASGRGGAGTEAFF	TGTGCCAGCGGACGAGGGGGCGCGGGCACTGAAGCTTTCTTT
TRBV3-1/TRBV3-2	.	TRBJ1-6	.	CASSQRDGLNSPLHF	TGTGCCAGCAGCCAACGGGACGGACTAAATTCACCCCTCCACTTT
TRBV7-2	TRBD2	TRBJ2-1	.	CASSYQRDYNEQFF	TGTGCCAGCAGCTACCAGCGGGACTACAATGAGCAGTTCTTC
TRBV27	TRBD2	TRBJ2-1	.	CASMGLAGFDEQFF	TGTGCCAGCATGGGACTAGCGGGGTTCGATGAGCAGTTCTTC
TRBV6-6	TRBD1	TRBJ2-1	.	CASSPRDRRNEQFF	TGTGCCAGCAGTCCCCGGGACAGGAGGAATGAGCAGTTCTTC
TRBV25-1	.	TRBJ1-2	.	CASSTTPGEMDEVYGYTF	TGTGCCAGCAGTACAACCCCCGGGGAGATGGATGAAGTCTATGGCTACACCTTC
TRBV25-1	TRBD1	TRBJ1-2	once	CASSDPRTGEIYGYTF	TGTGCCAGCAGTGATCCGCGGACAGGGGAAATCTACGGCTACACCTTC
TRBV3-1/TRBV3-2	TRBD1	TRBJ1-1	.	CASSLWTGGGTEAFF	TGTGCCAGCAGCCTATGGACAGGGGGGGGCACTGAAGCTTTCTTT
TRBV19	TRBD1	TRBJ1-3	.	CASRIGQTSGTAGNTIYF	TGTGCCAGTAGGATCGGACAGACCTCCGGGACAGCTGGAAACACCATATATTTT
TRBV7-9	.	TRBJ2-3	once	CASSIHRVDTQYF	TGTGCCAGCAGCATTCACAGGGTCGATACGCAGTATTTT
TRBV27	TRBD1	TRBJ1-5	.	CASRLGTGDFQPQHF	TGTGCCAGCAGACTGGGGACAGGGGATTTTCAGCCCCAGCATTTT
TRBV4-1	TRBD1	TRBJ1-3	.	CASSPDRFPSGNTIYF	TGCGCCAGCAGCCCGGACAGGTTCCCCTCTGGAAACACCATATATTTT
TRBV5-4	TRBD1	TRBJ1-2	.	CASSLDPPGQGDGYTF	TGTGCCAGCAGCTTGGACCCCCCGGGACAGGGGGACGGCTACACCTTC
TRBV4-3	.	TRBJ2-1	.	CASSQGGGGFADYNEQFF	TGCGCCAGCAGCCAAGGAGGGGGGGGCTTCGCCGACTACAATGAGCAGTTCTTC
TRBV14	TRBD2	TRBJ2-4	once	CASSLERGYQNIQYF	TGTGCCAGCAGCCTAGAGCGGGGGTACCAAAACATTCAGTACTTC
TRBV3-1/TRBV3-2	.	TRBJ2-5	.	CASSAPSFGQETQYF	TGTGCCAGCAGCGCCCCCTCATTCGGGCAAGAGACCCAGTACTTC